The 22 T cell receptor beta chains below were found in one sample sequenced in a study of glioma-infiltrating T cells. Amplification of TCR alpha and beta CDR3 regions from RNA used iRepertoire nested multiplex PCR. One entry per CDR3 protein results from TCRdb running MiXCR on the multiplex PCR reads. The top ten clones hold 20% to 25% of a sample with fewer than 200,000 distinct CDR3 sequences, more than 30% of them seen once. What was sequenced was glioma tissue, nonneoplastic brain tissue, or PBMCs (not recorded which). These receptor sequences come from a human donor with low-grade glioma or glioblastoma, undergoing nonglioma brain surgery, or in good health (not recorded which).

With regard to this clonotype: One end of the junction does not line up with germline, which may come from a read error. V and J are TRBV2 and TRBJ1-5; 8 nucleotides line up with TRBD1. The germline V gene encodes CDR1 SNHLY and CDR2 FYNNEI. This CDR3 contains 15 residues. The CDR3 sequence is CASRRGRGPRKPQHF. DNA for the CDR3: TGTGCCAGCAGACGAGGCAGGGGGCCTCGTAAGCCACAGCATTTT.

Judged by abundance, this clonotype is medium-sized. V and J are TRBV6-1 and TRBJ1-2; the D is unclear. The ends were cut back, 1 base at V and 0 bases at J, with 12 bases in the middle. This CDR3 comprises 16 residues. Per the germline V gene, CDR1 is MNHNS and CDR2 is SASEGT. The CDR3 region has the DNA TGTGCCAGCAGTGAAGGCGGCGTGCCCTCTAACTATGGCTACACCTTC. Translation: CASSEGGVPSNYGYTF.

This clonotype has at least ten counts. V and J are TRBV6-2 or TRBV6-3 and TRBJ2-7; 7 bases are a match to TRBD1. This CDR3 is built from 12 residues. Germline lookup yields CDR1 MNHEY and CDR2 SVGEGT. After removal of 5 bases from V and 6 bases from J, the junction contained 4 bases not matched to a gene. The CDR3 reads CASSPTGSEQYF. As DNA, the CDR3 is TGTGCCAGCAGTCCGACAGGGTCCGAGCAGTACTTC.

This clonotype was found many times. The chain carries TRBV7-2 and TRBJ2-7; possible D gene TRBD1, 5 bases. The CDR3 totals 15 residues. V was cut by 7 bases and J by 5 bases, with 21 bases left in between. The V gene's germline CDR1 is SGHTA and CDR2 FQGNSA. The chain's CDR3 is CASTKDGQGKDEQYF. The CDR3 bases are TGTGCCAGCACCAAAGACGGCCAGGGAAAGGACGAGCAGTACTTC.

The chain has TRBV29-1 and TRBJ2-7, with D possibly TRBD2 on 6 matching bases. Trimming removed 1 base at V and 4 bases at J, with 17 bases between. CDR1 is SQVTM and CDR2 is ANQGSEA in the germline V gene. This CDR3 is built from 15 residues. The CDR3 spells CSVEVPTSSLYEQYF. In DNA form, the CDR3 reads TGCAGCGTTGAAGTACCAACTAGCTCACTGTACGAGCAGTACTTC.

This clonotype was recorded at least ten times. J is TRBJ2-5 and V is TRBV4-3; possible D gene TRBD2, 5 bases. The CDR3 runs 13 residues. Between the trimmed V and J ends, which lost 4 bases and 4 bases, there was a span of 10 bases. The germline V gene has CDR1 LGHNA and CDR2 YSLEER. CDR3: CASSRAEGETQYF. Here the CDR3 DNA reads TGCGCCAGCAGCCGGGCTGAGGGAGAGACCCAGTACTTC.

This clonotype was picked up one time. A read error may be the cause here, since a much bigger clone is one base away. The missing conserved phenylalanine or tryptophan at the end of this CDR3 makes a read error likely. The V and J genes are TRBV29-1 and TRBJ2-4; 9 positions match TRBD2. CDR1 is SQVTM and CDR2 is ANQGSEA in the germline V gene. The CDR3 covers 14 residues. In nucleotides, the CDR3 is TGCAGTGCTCGGACTAGCGCGGGTACAAACATTCAGTACCTC. It codes for CSARTSAGTNIQYL.

This clonotype was recorded at least ten times. The chain links TRBV6-2 or TRBV6-3 to TRBJ1-6, with 7 bases matching TRBD1. Germline-derived CDR1 and CDR2 are MNHEY and SVGEGT. The CDR3 sequence is 15 residues long. V lost 0 bases, J lost 13 bases, and 9 bases stayed unmatched. In DNA form, the CDR3 reads TGTGCCAGCAGTTACTCGACAGGGATCGCGGATCCCCTCCACTTT. Its protein is CASSYSTGIADPLHF.

Comments on this clonotype: A much bigger clone sits one base away, suggesting this may be a read error. The chain links TRBV7-8 to TRBJ2-7; D remains ambiguous. Germline V gene sequence: CDR1 SGHVS, CDR2 FQNEAQ. The V and J ends lost 7 bases and 3 bases respectively, with 10 bases between them. The CDR3 is made up of 12 amino acids. The CDR3, as DNA: TGTGCCAGCACCGTCGAAGACTACGAGCAGTACTTC. It codes for CASTVEDYEQYF.

This clonotype has ten or more counts. This chain uses TRBV5-1 with TRBJ2-7; 11 bases are shared with TRBD2. The CDR3 consists of 14 residues. V shed 4 bases, J shed 5 bases, and the junction held 5 bases outside the gene matches. The germline V gene encodes CDR1 SGHRS and CDR2 YFSETQ. The CDR3, as DNA: TGCGCCAGCAGCACCGGACTAGCGGGCCACGAGCAGTACTTC. Protein: CASSTGLAGHEQYF.

This clonotype was counted at least ten times. V and J are TRBV29-1 and TRBJ2-3; D may be TRBD1 or TRBD2 (5 bases each). The germline gives CDR1 SQVTM, CDR2 ANQGSEA. The V gene lost 7 bases and the J gene lost 2 bases, with 13 bases spanning the gap. CDR3 size: 13 residues. This chain's CDR3 is CSAGTVYTDTQYF. CDR3 sequence (DNA): TGCAGCGCCGGGACGGTCTACACAGATACGCAGTATTTT.

This clonotype was detected many times. The gene calls are TRBV20-1 and TRBJ2-1; D is undetermined. The germline V gene has CDR1 DFQATT and CDR2 SNEGSKA (reference sequence). The V gene lost 0 bases and the J gene lost 4 bases, with 25 bases spanning the gap. The CDR3 is 19 amino acids. In DNA, the CDR3 is TGCAGTGCTAGAGATCGGACCCCGGCCCGCAGCATTCCATACAATGAGCAGTTCTTC. Amino acid sequence: CSARDRTPARSIPYNEQFF.

This clonotype was counted many times. In nucleotides, the CDR3 is TGTGCCACCGAAAAAGGGCCCCCAGATACGCAGTATTTT. This encodes CATEKGPPDTQYF. The chain combines TRBV7-2 with TRBJ2-3; no clear D gene. In germline, CDR1 is SGHTA, CDR2 FQGNSA. The CDR3 is 13 amino acids. V dropped 10 bases and J dropped 4 bases, with 15 bases sitting between them.

This clonotype was seen many times. The chain couples TRBV20-1 to TRBJ2-1; 8 nucleotides match TRBD2. The trim removed 3 bases at V and 8 bases at J, leaving 12 bases unmatched. Germline values: CDR1 DFQATT, CDR2 SNEGSKA (reference sequence). The length of the CDR3 is 15 residues. CDR3 nucleotide sequence: TGCAGTGCTAGCCCCGGGACTAGTGCCACGTATGAGCAGTTCTTC. As protein: CSASPGTSATYEQFF.

This clonotype was picked up many times. The chain couples TRBV20-1 to TRBJ2-7, with D possibly matching TRBD2 (6 bases). CDR3 length equals 14 residues. CDR1 is DFQATT, CDR2 SNEGSKA, per germline (reference sequence). Trimming removed 8 bases from V and 6 bases from J, with 23 bases in between. The CDR3 loop reads CSKMDYPKSGEQYF. DNA of the CDR3: TGCAGTAAGATGGACTATCCCAAGTCTGGCGAGCAGTACTTC.

This clonotype occurred many times. V is TRBV7-2 and J is TRBJ1-1; D perhaps matches TRBD1 (6 bases). Germline assignment: CDR1 SGHTA and CDR2 FQGNSA. Trimming took off 0 bases at V and 2 bases at J, with 10 bases between the two ends. The CDR3 contains 15 residues. For the CDR3, the DNA is TGTGCCAGCAGCTTAGCTTCAGGGACAAACACTGAAGCTTTCTTT. Translation gives CASSLASGTNTEAFF.

The CDR3 nucleotides read TGCGCCAGCAGCCAAGGGGACAGGGTCGGTGAAAAACTGTTTTTT. Its translation: CASSQGDRVGEKLFF. The J gene is TRBJ1-4, the V gene TRBV4-3; 9 bases agree with TRBD1. The CDR3 is 15 residues long. Germline V gene data show CDR1 as LGHNA and CDR2 as YSLEER. With 1 base clipped from V and 7 bases from J, the junction kept 4 bases outside the gene matches.

A note on this clonotype: With a much larger clone just one base away, this may be a read error. The V and J genes are TRBV12-3 or TRBV12-4 and TRBJ2-5; the D gene is possibly TRBD2 (6 bases). This CDR3 is 15 amino acids long. The ends were cut back, 1 base at V and 5 bases at J, with 14 bases in the middle. CDR3 in DNA: TGTGCCAGCAGTTTAGTGTTTACTAGCCTTGAGACCCAGTACTTC. Amino acids: CASSLVFTSLETQYF.

As to this clonotype: The final CDR3 position lacks the conserved phenylalanine or tryptophan, pointing to a likely read error. The limits of the CDR3 on the DNA are not certain, so only TCRdb's listed CDR3 is given. This sequence joins TRBV20-1 and TRBJ1-3. Germline CDR1 reads DFQATT; CDR2 reads SNEGSKA (reference sequence). The CDR3 sequence runs 11 residues, both termini included. The CDR3 spells CSVQYGKKRYG.

This clonotype was seen repeatedly, ten times or more. The J gene is TRBJ1-4, the V gene TRBV6-1, with D uncertain. The CDR3 sequence is 18 residues long. V lost 2 bases and J lost 0, with 16 bases in between. In germline, CDR1 is MNHNS, CDR2 SASEGT. This chain's CDR3 is CASSERVAGFATNEKLFF. CDR3 nucleotide sequence: TGTGCCAGCAGTGAACGGGTGGCAGGTTTTGCAACTAATGAAAAACTGTTTTTT.

This clonotype was found many times. The chain recombines TRBV20-1 with TRBJ2-5, with TRBD2 matching 15 bases. V lost 0 bases and J lost 3; bases outside the gene matches: 5. CDR1 is DFQATT, CDR2 SNEGSKA, per germline (reference sequence). The CDR3 sequence is 17 residues long. The CDR3: CSARDRTSGRGKETQYF. CDR3 sequence (DNA): TGCAGTGCTAGAGATCGGACTAGCGGGAGGGGGAAAGAGACCCAGTACTTC.

This clonotype was counted many times. This chain joins TRBV27 and TRBJ2-3, with D perhaps being TRBD1 or TRBD2 (5 bases each). CDR3 length equals 15 residues. The germline V gene encodes CDR1 MNHEY and CDR2 SMNVEV (reference sequence). V lost 1 base and J lost 2, with 10 bases in between. CDR3 in amino acids: CASSLWGSNTDTQYF. CDR3 sequence (DNA): TGTGCCAGCAGTTTATGGGGGAGTAACACAGATACGCAGTATTTT.